Listed below are T cell receptor beta chains from one sample, sequenced in a study of Ad26.COV2.S vaccination and SARS-CoV-2 variants. The protocol was immunoSEQ multiplex PCR, while the TCRdb copy is restricted to in-frame clones and leaves out a portion. Among hundreds of thousands of clones listed, approximately 90% were seen once. The material was peripheral blood, obtained in a trial of Ad26.COV2.S vaccine versus placebo. The origin of the receptors is a person between 18 and 65 years old who received the Ad26.COV2.S COVID-19 vaccine or a placebo. CDR3s include the opening cysteine and the closing phenylalanine or tryptophan. A D gene is named only where the DNA matches it firmly. Expanded clones are given a class, and other clones once, few, many or no size at all.

j_gene: TRBJ2-3
d_gene: -
v_gene: TRBV19
abundance: -
CDR3nt: TGTGCCAGTAGTATCGGACAGCGCACAGATACGCAGTATTTT
CDR3aa: CASSIGQRTDTQYF

j_gene: TRBJ1-2
d_gene: -
v_gene: TRBV19
abundance: -
CDR3nt: TGTGCCAGTAGTATTGCTTACGGGACGGTGGTTGACTATGGCTACACCTTC
CDR3aa: CASSIAYGTVVDYGYTF

j_gene: TRBJ2-7
d_gene: -
v_gene: TRBV5-1
abundance: -
CDR3nt: TGCGCCAGCAGCTTTGAGAGCCCCTCCTACGAGCAGTACTTC
CDR3aa: CASSFESPSYEQYF

j_gene: TRBJ1-1
d_gene: -
v_gene: TRBV27
abundance: -
CDR3nt: TGTGCCAGCAGTTTAAGGGGCTACAACACTGAAGCTTTCTTT
CDR3aa: CASSLRGYNTEAFF

j_gene: TRBJ2-2
d_gene: TRBD1
v_gene: TRBV5-1
abundance: -
CDR3nt: TGCGCCAGCAGCTTTAGGGGGCCGACCGGGGAGCTGTTTTTT
CDR3aa: CASSFRGPTGELFF

j_gene: TRBJ2-3
d_gene: TRBD1
v_gene: TRBV19
abundance: -
CDR3nt: TGTGCCAGTAGTCAGGGACAGGGGGCAGGAGATACGCAGTATTTT
CDR3aa: CASSQGQGAGDTQYF

j_gene: TRBJ1-1
d_gene: TRBD1
v_gene: TRBV9
abundance: -
CDR3nt: TGTGCCAGCAGCTTCGCAGGGGGCACTGAAGCTTTCTTT
CDR3aa: CASSFAGGTEAFF

j_gene: TRBJ2-5
d_gene: TRBD2
v_gene: TRBV9
abundance: -
CDR3nt: TGTGCCAGCAGCGTGGGACTAGCGTTCCAAGAGACCCAGTACTTC
CDR3aa: CASSVGLAFQETQYF

j_gene: TRBJ1-1
d_gene: TRBD1
v_gene: TRBV7-3
abundance: -
CDR3nt: TGTGCCAGCTCTGGGGACAGGAGCGCCACTGAAGCTTTCTTT
CDR3aa: CASSGDRSATEAFF

j_gene: TRBJ1-2
d_gene: -
v_gene: TRBV25-1
abundance: -
CDR3nt: TGTGCCAGCAGTTTCGGGGGGGAAGGTGGCTACACCTTC
CDR3aa: CASSFGGEGGYTF

j_gene: TRBJ2-7
d_gene: -
v_gene: TRBV3-1/TRBV3-2
abundance: few
CDR3nt: TGTGCCAGCAGCCGCTCAGGGACATCTGACGAGCAGTACTTC
CDR3aa: CASSRSGTSDEQYF

j_gene: TRBJ1-2
d_gene: -
v_gene: TRBV5-1
abundance: few
CDR3nt: TGCGCCAGCAGCCCGGATTCGGAGAGGGCGGAGGGCTACACCTTC
CDR3aa: CASSPDSERAEGYTF

j_gene: TRBJ2-5
d_gene: -
v_gene: TRBV28
abundance: -
CDR3nt: TGTGCCAGCAGTACTCCTAACGAGTCCCAGTACTTC
CDR3aa: CASSTPNESQYF

j_gene: TRBJ1-1
d_gene: -
v_gene: TRBV18
abundance: few
CDR3nt: TGTGCCAGCTCACCTTACGGCGCGCTGGCTACTGAAGCTTTCTTT
CDR3aa: CASSPYGALATEAFF

j_gene: TRBJ2-1
d_gene: -
v_gene: TRBV6-6
abundance: -
CDR3nt: TGTGCCAGCAGTTACTGGTTGAATGAGCAGTTCTTC
CDR3aa: CASSYWLNEQFF

j_gene: TRBJ2-3
d_gene: TRBD2
v_gene: TRBV5-1
abundance: -
CDR3nt: TGCGCCAGCAGCTTGGACGGGACTAGCAGCACAGATACGCAGTATTTT
CDR3aa: CASSLDGTSSTDTQYF

j_gene: TRBJ2-7
d_gene: TRBD2
v_gene: TRBV5-1
abundance: -
CDR3nt: TGCGCCAGCAGCTTGGGGGCTAGCGGGGTCGCCTACGAGCAGTACTTC
CDR3aa: CASSLGASGVAYEQYF

j_gene: TRBJ2-2
d_gene: TRBD2
v_gene: TRBV29-1
abundance: -
CDR3nt: TGCAGCGTAGCAGTCTCGGGGGGTAGGACCGGGGAGCTGTTTTTT
CDR3aa: CSVAVSGGRTGELFF

j_gene: TRBJ2-5
d_gene: -
v_gene: TRBV6-1
abundance: -
CDR3nt: TGTGCCAGCAGTGAAAGGCCCCAATTGCAAGGGGAGACCCAGTACTTC
CDR3aa: CASSERPQLQGETQYF

j_gene: TRBJ2-7
d_gene: TRBD2
v_gene: TRBV6-1
abundance: -
CDR3nt: TGTGCCAGCAGTGAAGCCGATCCGTCCGGGACTAGCGGGATTCAGTACTTC
CDR3aa: CASSEADPSGTSGIQYF

j_gene: TRBJ2-1
d_gene: -
v_gene: TRBV28
abundance: -
CDR3nt: TGTGCCAGCAGTTTATATTTTGGGTTTTCACCTAGCTCCTACAATGAGCAGTTCTTC
CDR3aa: CASSLYFGFSPSSYNEQFF

j_gene: TRBJ2-7
d_gene: -
v_gene: TRBV28
abundance: -
CDR3nt: TGTGCCAGCAGTTTTACAGGAACCACCTACGAGCAGTACTTC
CDR3aa: CASSFTGTTYEQYF

j_gene: TRBJ1-2
d_gene: TRBD1
v_gene: TRBV28
abundance: -
CDR3nt: TGTGCCAGCAATACCGGGACAGGGTCTGGGGACTATGGCTACACCTTC
CDR3aa: CASNTGTGSGDYGYTF

j_gene: TRBJ2-7
d_gene: TRBD1
v_gene: TRBV19
abundance: -
CDR3nt: TGTGCCAGTAGTATCAAGGGGGCGTACGAGCAGTACTTC
CDR3aa: CASSIKGAYEQYF

j_gene: TRBJ2-1
d_gene: TRBD1
v_gene: TRBV13
abundance: -
CDR3nt: TGTGCCAGCAGCTACAGGGGGGTTCACAATGAGCAGTTCTTC
CDR3aa: CASSYRGVHNEQFF

j_gene: TRBJ1-1
d_gene: -
v_gene: TRBV12-5
abundance: few
CDR3nt: TGTGCTAGTGGTTTGGGGGTGCTCGAAGCTTTCTTT
CDR3aa: CASGLGVLEAFF

j_gene: TRBJ2-7
d_gene: -
v_gene: TRBV6-5
abundance: once
CDR3nt: TGTGCCAGCAGAAGAGACGGATCCTACGAGCAGTACTTC
CDR3aa: CASRRDGSYEQYF

j_gene: TRBJ1-1
d_gene: -
v_gene: TRBV5-5
abundance: -
CDR3nt: TGTGCCAGCAGCCCAGGGATTGGCACTGAAGCTTTCTTT
CDR3aa: CASSPGIGTEAFF

j_gene: TRBJ1-1
d_gene: -
v_gene: TRBV7-9
abundance: -
CDR3nt: TGTGCCAGCAGCTTAATAACACTGGGGAACACTGAAGCTTTCTTT
CDR3aa: CASSLITLGNTEAFF

j_gene: TRBJ2-5
d_gene: -
v_gene: TRBV19
abundance: -
CDR3nt: TGTGCCAGTAGTAGGGATCAGGACAGAAAAGAGACCCAGTACTTC
CDR3aa: CASSRDQDRKETQYF

j_gene: TRBJ1-2
d_gene: TRBD1
v_gene: TRBV9
abundance: -
CDR3nt: TGTGCCAGCAGCGTAGCCCCCCGGACAGGGACCGAGACCTATGGCTACACCTTC
CDR3aa: CASSVAPRTGTETYGYTF

j_gene: TRBJ2-7
d_gene: -
v_gene: TRBV28
abundance: -
CDR3nt: TGTGCCAGCAGTTTCCACCAGGGGGGCAGGTACGAGCAGTACTTC
CDR3aa: CASSFHQGGRYEQYF

j_gene: TRBJ1-2
d_gene: TRBD1
v_gene: TRBV2
abundance: -
CDR3nt: TGTGCCAGCAGTGAAGTAGCGACAGGGGGTGGATATGGCTACACCTTC
CDR3aa: CASSEVATGGGYGYTF

j_gene: TRBJ1-3
d_gene: -
v_gene: TRBV19
abundance: -
CDR3nt: TGTGCCAGTAGTATACGGGACTCTGGAAACACCATATATTTT
CDR3aa: CASSIRDSGNTIYF

j_gene: TRBJ2-1
d_gene: -
v_gene: TRBV6-1
abundance: -
CDR3nt: TGTGCCAGCAGTTTCTCTAGCCCGAGTGGTGAGCAGTTCTTC
CDR3aa: CASSFSSPSGEQFF

j_gene: TRBJ2-7
d_gene: TRBD1
v_gene: TRBV4-1
abundance: -
CDR3nt: TGCGCCAGCAGCCAAGATTCAGGGGGCTCCTACGAGCAGTACTTC
CDR3aa: CASSQDSGGSYEQYF

j_gene: TRBJ2-3
d_gene: TRBD2
v_gene: TRBV7-9
abundance: -
CDR3nt: TGTGCCAGCAGCTTAGCCGGACTAGCGGCAGATACGCAGTATTTT
CDR3aa: CASSLAGLAADTQYF